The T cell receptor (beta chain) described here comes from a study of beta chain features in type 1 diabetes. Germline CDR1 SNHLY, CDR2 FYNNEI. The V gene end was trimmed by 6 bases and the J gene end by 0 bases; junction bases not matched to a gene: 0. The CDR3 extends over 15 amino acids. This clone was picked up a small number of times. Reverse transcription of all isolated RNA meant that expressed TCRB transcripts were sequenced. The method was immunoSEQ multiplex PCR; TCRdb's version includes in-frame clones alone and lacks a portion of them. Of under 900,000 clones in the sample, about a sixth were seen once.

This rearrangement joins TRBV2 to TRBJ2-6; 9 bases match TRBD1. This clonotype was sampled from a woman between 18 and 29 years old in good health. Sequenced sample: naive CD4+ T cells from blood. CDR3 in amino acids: CASRTGGSGANVLTF. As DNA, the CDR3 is TGTGCCAGCAGGACAGGGGGCTCTGGGGCCAACGTCCTGACTTTC.